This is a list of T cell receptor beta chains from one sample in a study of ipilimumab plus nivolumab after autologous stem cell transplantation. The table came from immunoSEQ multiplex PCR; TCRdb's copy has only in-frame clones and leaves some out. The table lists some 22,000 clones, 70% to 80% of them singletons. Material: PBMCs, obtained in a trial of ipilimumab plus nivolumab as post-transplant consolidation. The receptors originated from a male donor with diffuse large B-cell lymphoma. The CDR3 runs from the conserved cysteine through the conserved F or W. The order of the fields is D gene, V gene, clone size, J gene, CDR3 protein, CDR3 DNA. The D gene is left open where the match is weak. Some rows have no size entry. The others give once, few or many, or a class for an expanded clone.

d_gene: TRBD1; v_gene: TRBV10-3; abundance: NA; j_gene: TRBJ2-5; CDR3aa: CAIRRTGEQETQYF; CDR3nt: TGTGCCATCAGACGGACAGGAGAACAAGAGACCCAGTACTTC
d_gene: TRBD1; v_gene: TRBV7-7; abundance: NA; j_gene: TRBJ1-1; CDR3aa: CASSSRQGSLRSTEAFF; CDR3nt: TGTGCCAGCAGCTCACGACAGGGGAGCCTAAGGAGCACTGAAGCTTTCTTT
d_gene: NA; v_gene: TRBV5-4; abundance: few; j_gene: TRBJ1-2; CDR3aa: CASRIGDYGYTF; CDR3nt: TGTGCCAGCCGTATCGGAGACTATGGCTACACCTTC
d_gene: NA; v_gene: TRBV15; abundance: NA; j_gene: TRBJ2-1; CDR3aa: CATSTWTVYNEQFF; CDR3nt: TGTGCCACCAGCACCTGGACAGTCTACAATGAGCAGTTCTTC
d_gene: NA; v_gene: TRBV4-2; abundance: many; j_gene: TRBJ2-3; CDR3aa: CASSQGGAMADTQYF; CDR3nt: TGTGCCAGCAGCCAAGGGGGGGCCATGGCAGATACGCAGTATTTT
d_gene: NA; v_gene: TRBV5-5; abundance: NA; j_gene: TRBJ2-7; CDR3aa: CASSLESSYEQYF; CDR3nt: TGTGCCAGCAGCTTGGAAAGCAGCTACGAGCAGTACTTC
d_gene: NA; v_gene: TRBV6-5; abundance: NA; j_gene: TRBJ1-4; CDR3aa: CASSYIGELNEKLFF; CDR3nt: TGTGCCAGCAGTTACATCGGGGAGCTTAATGAAAAACTGTTTTTT
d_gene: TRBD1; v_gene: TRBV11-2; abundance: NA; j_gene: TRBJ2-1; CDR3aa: CASSGKGTGGNEQFF; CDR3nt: TGTGCCAGCAGCGGAAAAGGGACAGGGGGCAATGAGCAGTTCTTC
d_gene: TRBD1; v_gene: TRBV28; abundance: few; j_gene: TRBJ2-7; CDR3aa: CASSSGTVHEQYF; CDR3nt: TGTGCCAGCAGTAGTGGGACAGTCCACGAGCAGTACTTC
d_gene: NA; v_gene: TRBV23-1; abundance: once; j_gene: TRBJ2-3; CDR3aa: CASSLTRDTQYF; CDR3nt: TGCGCCAGCAGTCTGACGCGAGATACGCAGTATTTT
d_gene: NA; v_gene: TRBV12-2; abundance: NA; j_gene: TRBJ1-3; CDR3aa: CASLKRGPGNSGNTIYF; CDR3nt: TGTGCAAGTCTCAAGCGGGGGCCAGGGAACTCTGGAAACACCATATATTTT
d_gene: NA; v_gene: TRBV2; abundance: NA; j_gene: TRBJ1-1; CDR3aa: CASSAWGSTEAFF; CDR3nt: TGTGCCAGCAGCGCCTGGGGGTCCACTGAAGCTTTCTTT
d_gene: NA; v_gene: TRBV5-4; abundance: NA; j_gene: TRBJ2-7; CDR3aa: CASSRGRSYEQYF; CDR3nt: TGTGCCAGCAGCAGGGGACGGAGCTACGAGCAGTACTTC
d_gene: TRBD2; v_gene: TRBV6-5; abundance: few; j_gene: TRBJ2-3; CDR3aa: CASSYSGSGGASQYF; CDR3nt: TGTGCCAGCAGTTACTCGGGTAGCGGGGGGGCTTCGCAGTATTTT
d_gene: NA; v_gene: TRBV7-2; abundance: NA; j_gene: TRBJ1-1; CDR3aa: CASSLASGRMNTEAFF; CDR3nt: TGTGCCAGCAGCTTAGCCTCAGGGCGGATGAACACTGAAGCTTTCTTT
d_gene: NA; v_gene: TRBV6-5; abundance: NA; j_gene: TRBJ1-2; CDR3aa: CASTPREGPYGYTF; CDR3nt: TGTGCCAGCACCCCAAGGGAGGGGCCCTATGGCTACACCTTC
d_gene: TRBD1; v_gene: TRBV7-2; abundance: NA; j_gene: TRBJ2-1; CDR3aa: CASSTDRGSYNEQFF; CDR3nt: TGTGCCAGCAGCACCGACAGGGGCTCCTACAATGAGCAGTTCTTC
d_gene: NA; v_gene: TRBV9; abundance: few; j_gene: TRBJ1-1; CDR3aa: CASSSDSSNTEAFF; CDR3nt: TGTGCCAGCAGCTCGGACAGTTCAAACACTGAAGCTTTCTTT
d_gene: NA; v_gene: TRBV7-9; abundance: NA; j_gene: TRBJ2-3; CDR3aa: CAGSGGGSTDTQYF; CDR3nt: TGTGCCGGAAGTGGGGGTGGGAGCACAGATACGCAGTATTTT
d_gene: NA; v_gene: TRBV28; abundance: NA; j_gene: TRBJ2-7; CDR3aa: CASSPNTGRYEQYF; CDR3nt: TGTGCCAGCAGTCCAAATACAGGGCGCTACGAGCAGTACTTC
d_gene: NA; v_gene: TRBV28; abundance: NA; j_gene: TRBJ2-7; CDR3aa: CASSLIIVGGHRNEQYF; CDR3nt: TGTGCCAGCAGTTTAATAATAGTGGGGGGACACCGTAACGAGCAGTACTTC
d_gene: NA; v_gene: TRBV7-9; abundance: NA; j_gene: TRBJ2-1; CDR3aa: CASTQPGGNNEQFF; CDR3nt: TGTGCCAGCACTCAGCCCGGGGGAAACAATGAGCAGTTCTTC
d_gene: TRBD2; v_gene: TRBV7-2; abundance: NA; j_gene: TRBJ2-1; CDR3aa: CASSPWTSGNNEQFF; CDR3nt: TGTGCCAGCAGCCCCTGGACTAGCGGAAACAATGAGCAGTTCTTC
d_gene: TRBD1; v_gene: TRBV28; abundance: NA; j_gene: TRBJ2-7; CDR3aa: CASSSTGQGNSYEQYF; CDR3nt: TGTGCCAGCAGTTCGACCGGACAGGGGAACTCCTACGAGCAGTACTTC
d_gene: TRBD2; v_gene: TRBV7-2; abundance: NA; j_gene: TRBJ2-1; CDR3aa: CASSPTSGGESSYNEQFF; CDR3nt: TGTGCCAGCAGCCCAACTAGCGGGGGGGAAAGCTCCTACAATGAGCAGTTCTTC
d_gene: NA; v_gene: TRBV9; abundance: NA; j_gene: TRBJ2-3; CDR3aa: CASSVDREGASTDTQYF; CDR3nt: TGTGCCAGCAGCGTAGATCGGGAGGGGGCCAGCACAGATACGCAGTATTTT
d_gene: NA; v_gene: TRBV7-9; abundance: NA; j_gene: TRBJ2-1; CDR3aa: CASSLDTASEQFF; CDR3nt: TGTGCCAGCAGCTTAGACACTGCCTCTGAGCAGTTCTTC
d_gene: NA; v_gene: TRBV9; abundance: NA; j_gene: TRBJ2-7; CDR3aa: CASSAPTGGTQQYF; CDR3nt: TGTGCCAGCAGCGCCCCTACTGGTGGCACACAGCAGTACTTC
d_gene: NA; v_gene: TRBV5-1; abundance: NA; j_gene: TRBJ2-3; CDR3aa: CASSDGRQTTNTQYF; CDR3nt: TGCGCCAGCAGCGATGGCAGGCAAACTACAAATACGCAGTATTTT
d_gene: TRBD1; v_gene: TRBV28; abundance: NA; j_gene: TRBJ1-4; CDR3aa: CASSFVTGAGDNEKLFF; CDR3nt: TGTGCCAGCAGTTTTGTTACAGGGGCTGGGGATAATGAAAAACTGTTTTTT